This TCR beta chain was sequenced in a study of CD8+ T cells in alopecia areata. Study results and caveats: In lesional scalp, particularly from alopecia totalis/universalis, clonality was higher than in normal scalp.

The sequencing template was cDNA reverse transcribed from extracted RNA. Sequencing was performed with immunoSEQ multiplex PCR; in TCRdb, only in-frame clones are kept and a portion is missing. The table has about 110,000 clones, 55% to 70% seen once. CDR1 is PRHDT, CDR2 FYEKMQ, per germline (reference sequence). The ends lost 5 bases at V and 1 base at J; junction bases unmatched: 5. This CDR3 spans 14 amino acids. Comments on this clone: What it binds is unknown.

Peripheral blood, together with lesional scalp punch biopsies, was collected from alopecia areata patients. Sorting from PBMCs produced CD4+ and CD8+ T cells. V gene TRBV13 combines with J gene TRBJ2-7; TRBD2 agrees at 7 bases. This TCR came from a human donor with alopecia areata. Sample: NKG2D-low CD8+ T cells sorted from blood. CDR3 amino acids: CASSIGDYSYEQYF. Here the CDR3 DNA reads TGTGCCAGCAGCATTGGGGACTATTCCTACGAGCAGTACTTC. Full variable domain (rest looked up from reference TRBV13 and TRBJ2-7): AAGVIQSPRHLIKEKRETATLKCYPIPRHDTVYWYQQGPGQDPQFLISFYEKMQSDKGSIPDRFSAQQFSDYHSELNMSSLELGDSALYFCASSIGDYSYEQYFGPGTRLTVT.